This passage covers 5 T cell receptor beta chains from one sample sequenced in a study of PD-L1 blockade in urothelial cancer. The time point is: peripheral blood 6 weeks after treatment start. Clones were read by immunoSEQ multiplex PCR, and TCRdb kept only the in-frame ones, dropping some. Altogether over 70,000 clones are present, less than 90% being singletons, with the ten largest covering approximately 8%. Sequenced here: PBMCs, sampled around atezolizumab (anti-PD-L1) treatment. These TCRs come from a man between 65 and 85 years old with urothelial cancer.

The chain has TRBV7-3 and TRBJ2-1; the match to TRBD2 covers 11 bases. Trimming at V came to 5 bases and at J to 11 bases, leaving 5 bases not matched to a gene. This CDR3 has 13 amino acids. Germline V CDR1 and CDR2: SGHTA, FQGTGA. The CDR3 here is CASSPGLAEQQFF. The CDR3 nucleotides are TGTGCCAGCAGCCCGGGACTAGCGGAACAGCAGTTCTTC.

Note on this clone: The same CDR3 can be traced to other DNA sequences in this sample. The V call is TRBV5-4, the J call TRBJ1-2; 8 positions match TRBD1. Germline-derived CDR1 and CDR2 are SGHNT and YYREEE (reference sequence). V lost 3 bases to trimming and J lost 7 bases; unmatched junction nucleotides: 5. The CDR3 contains 13 residues. CDR3 in amino acids: CASSSGQGSGYTF. The CDR3 DNA reads TGTGCCAGCAGCTCAGGACAGGGATCTGGCTACACCTTC.

The chain joins TRBV11-1 to TRBJ2-3; D unclear. Germline loops: CDR1 SGHAT, CDR2 FQDESV (reference sequence). The CDR3 covers 16 residues. Between the trimmed V and J ends, which lost 5 bases and 0 bases, there was a span of 15 bases. The CDR3, as DNA: TGTGCCAGCAGCCTCGGTTCGGCGGAAAGCACAGATACGCAGTATTTT. It specifies CASSLGSAESTDTQYF.

The chain combines TRBV7-9 with TRBJ2-5; 12 bases map to TRBD2. Germline values: CDR1 SEHNR, CDR2 FQNEAQ (reference sequence). V shed 0 bases and J 4 bases; nucleotides not matched to a gene: 3. CDR3 length equals 16 residues. DNA for the CDR3: TGTGCCAGCAGCTTAGCGGGACTAGCGGGTGGAGAGACCCAGTACTTC. This translates into CASSLAGLAGGETQYF.

J is TRBJ1-2 and V is TRBV5-4; the match to TRBD1 covers 7 bases. The V segment lost 0 bases and the J segment 10 bases; nucleotides outside the gene matches: 6. Germline CDR1 SGHNT, CDR2 YYREEE (reference sequence). The CDR3 has 13 residues. CDR3 bases: TGTGCCAGCAGCTTGGAGGCAGGGGGGTACTACACCTTC. Its protein product is CASSLEAGGYYTF.